This T cell receptor beta chain was found in a study of blood T cell repertoires in COVID-19. Study-wide context: Researchers got acute and convalescent COVID-19 samples from the United States, Italy and Spain. The cDNA or gDNA used as material had been derived from T cells, B-cell-depleted T cells, or PBMCs.

Original methodology: Counts of nucleated cells, estimated from reference gene primer amplification, were obtained. Method: immunoSEQ multiplex PCR; TCRdb's copy keeps in-frame clones and lacks some. V, J and clone size reflect that table, while D and trimming were determined from the DNA. The table shows 200,000 to 300,000 clones, with 87% occurring only once. This CDR3 is built from 15 residues. V lost 5 bases to trimming and J lost 7 bases, with 17 bases between them. Looked up from germline, CDR1 is SGHNT and CDR2 is YENEEA. Sequenced input: peripheral blood. The TCR originated in a woman in her thirties or forties who had recovered from COVID-19. The chain recombines TRBV11-3 with TRBJ2-2, with D tentatively TRBD2 (6 bases). This CDR3 is CASSKDYQLGGELFF. CDR3 sequence (DNA): TGTGCCAGCAGCAAGGACTATCAGCTGGGCGGGGAGCTGTTTTTT. Full variable domain (rest looked up from reference TRBV11-3 and TRBJ2-2): EAGVVQSPRYKIIEKKQPVAFWCNPISGHNTLYWYLQNLGQGPELLIRYENEEAVDDSQLPKDRFSAERLKGVDSTLKIQPAELGDSAVYLCASSKDYQLGGELFFGEGSRLTVL.